This T cell receptor (beta chain) was retrieved from a study of PD-1 blockade in classical Hodgkin lymphoma. Germline CDR1 reads SGDLS; CDR2 reads YYNGEE. V lost 3 bases, J lost 0 bases, and 6 bases stayed unmatched. The CDR3 runs to 15 residues. Libraries were prepared by immunoSEQ multiplex PCR; TCRdb keeps only in-frame clonotypes and omits some of them. Here the sample spans 15,000 or so clones, around nine tenths being singletons. This sample's time point: cycle 4 day 1 (C4D1), after more than five weeks of nivolumab. All the patients suffered relapse after autologous stem cell transplantation, and brentuximab vedotin exposure differed. Researchers used magnetic negative selection to pull out pure CD4+ T cells from thawed PBMCs.

The material sequenced was CD4+ T cells from blood, taken before the fourth cycle of nivolumab. The TCR originated in a human donor with classical Hodgkin lymphoma. This chain uses TRBV9 with TRBJ2-7; 7 positions agree with TRBD2. CDR3 bases: TGTGCCAGCAGCGCCGGGAGGTCCAGCTCCTACGAGCAGTACTTC. This sequence encodes CASSAGRSSSYEQYF. The entire variable domain, with the rest obtained from reference TRBV9 and TRBJ2-7, is as follows: DSGVTQTPKHLITATGQRVTLRCSPRSGDLSVYWYQQSLDQGLQFLIQYYNGEERAKGNILERFSAQQFPDLHSELNLSSLELGDSALYFCASSAGRSSSYEQYFGPGTRLTVT.